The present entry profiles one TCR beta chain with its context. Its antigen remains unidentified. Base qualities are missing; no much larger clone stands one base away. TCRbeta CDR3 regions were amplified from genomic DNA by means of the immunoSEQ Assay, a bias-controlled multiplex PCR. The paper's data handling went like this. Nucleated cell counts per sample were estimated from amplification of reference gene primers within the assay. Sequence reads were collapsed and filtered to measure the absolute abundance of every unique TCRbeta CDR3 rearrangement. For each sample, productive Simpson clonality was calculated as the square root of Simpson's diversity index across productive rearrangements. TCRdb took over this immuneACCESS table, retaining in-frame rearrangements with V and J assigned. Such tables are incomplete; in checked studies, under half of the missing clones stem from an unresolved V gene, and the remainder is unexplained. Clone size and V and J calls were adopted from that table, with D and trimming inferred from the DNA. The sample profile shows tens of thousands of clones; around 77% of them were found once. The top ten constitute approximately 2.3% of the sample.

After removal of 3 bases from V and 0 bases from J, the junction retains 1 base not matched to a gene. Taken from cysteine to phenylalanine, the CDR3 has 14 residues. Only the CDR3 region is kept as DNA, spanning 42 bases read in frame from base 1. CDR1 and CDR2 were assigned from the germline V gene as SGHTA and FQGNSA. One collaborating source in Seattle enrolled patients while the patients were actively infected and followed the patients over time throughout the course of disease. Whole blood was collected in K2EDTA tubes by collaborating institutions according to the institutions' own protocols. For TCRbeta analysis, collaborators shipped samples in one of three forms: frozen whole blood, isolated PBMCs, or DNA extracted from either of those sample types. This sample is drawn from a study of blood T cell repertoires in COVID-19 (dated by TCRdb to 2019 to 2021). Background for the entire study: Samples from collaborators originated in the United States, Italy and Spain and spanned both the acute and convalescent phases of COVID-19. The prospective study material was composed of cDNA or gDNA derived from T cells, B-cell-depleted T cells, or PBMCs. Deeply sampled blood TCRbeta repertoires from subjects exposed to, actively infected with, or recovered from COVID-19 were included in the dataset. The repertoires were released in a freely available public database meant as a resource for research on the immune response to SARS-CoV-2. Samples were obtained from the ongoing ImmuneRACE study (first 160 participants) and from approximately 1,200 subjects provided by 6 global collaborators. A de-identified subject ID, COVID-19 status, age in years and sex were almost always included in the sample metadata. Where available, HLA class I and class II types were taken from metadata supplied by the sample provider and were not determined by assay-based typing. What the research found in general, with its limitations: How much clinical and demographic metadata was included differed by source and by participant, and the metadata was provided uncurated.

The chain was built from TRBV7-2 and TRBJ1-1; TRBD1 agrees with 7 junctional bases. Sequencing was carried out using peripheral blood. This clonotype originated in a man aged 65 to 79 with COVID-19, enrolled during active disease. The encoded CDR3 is CASSFGTVNTEAFF. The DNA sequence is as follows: TGTGCCAGCAGCTTCGGGACAGTGAACACTGAAGCTTTCTTT.